This T cell receptor beta chain was retrieved from a study of preoperative IRX-2 immunotherapy in early breast cancer. Germline trimming cut 6 bases from V and 6 bases from J; bases unmatched to any gene: 4. This CDR3 spans 12 amino acids. Germline lookup yields CDR1 LNHDA and CDR2 SQIVND (reference sequence). Using immunoSEQ multiplex PCR, the repertoire was profiled, and TCRdb retains in-frame clones only, with some absent. Here the sample spans tens of thousands of clones, nearly 90% being singletons. Treatment indicated: preoperative locoregional IRX-2 cytokine immunotherapy. Samples came from a phase Ib trial of preoperative locoregional IRX-2 cytokine immunotherapy.

The chain links TRBV19 to TRBJ2-7, with 8 nucleotides matching TRBD1. This receptor was obtained from a human donor with breast cancer. Sequences were derived from tumor tissue, sampled after IRX-2 immunotherapy. The CDR3 spells CASSIQGAEQYF. DNA for the CDR3: TGTGCCAGTAGCATCCAGGGGGCCGAGCAGTACTTC. The variable domain in full, with the rest retrieved from reference TRBV19 and TRBJ2-7, is DGGITQSPKYLFRKEGQNVTLSCEQNLNHDAMYWYRQDPGQGLRLIYYSQIVNDFQKGDIAEGYSVSREKKESFPLTVTSAQKNPTAFYLCASSIQGAEQYFGPGTRLTVT.